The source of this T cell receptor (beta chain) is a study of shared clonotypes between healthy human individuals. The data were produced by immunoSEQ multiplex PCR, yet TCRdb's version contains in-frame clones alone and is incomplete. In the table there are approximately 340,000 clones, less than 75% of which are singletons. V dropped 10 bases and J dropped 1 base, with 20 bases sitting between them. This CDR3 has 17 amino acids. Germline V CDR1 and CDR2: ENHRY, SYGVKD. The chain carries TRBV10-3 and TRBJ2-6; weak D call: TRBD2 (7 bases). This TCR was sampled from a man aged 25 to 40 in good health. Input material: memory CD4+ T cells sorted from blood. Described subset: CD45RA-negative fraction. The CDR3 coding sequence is TGTGCCACCACTTTCGGGGGGCTGGGGTCTGGGGCCAACGTCCTGACTTTC. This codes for CATTFGGLGSGANVLTF.